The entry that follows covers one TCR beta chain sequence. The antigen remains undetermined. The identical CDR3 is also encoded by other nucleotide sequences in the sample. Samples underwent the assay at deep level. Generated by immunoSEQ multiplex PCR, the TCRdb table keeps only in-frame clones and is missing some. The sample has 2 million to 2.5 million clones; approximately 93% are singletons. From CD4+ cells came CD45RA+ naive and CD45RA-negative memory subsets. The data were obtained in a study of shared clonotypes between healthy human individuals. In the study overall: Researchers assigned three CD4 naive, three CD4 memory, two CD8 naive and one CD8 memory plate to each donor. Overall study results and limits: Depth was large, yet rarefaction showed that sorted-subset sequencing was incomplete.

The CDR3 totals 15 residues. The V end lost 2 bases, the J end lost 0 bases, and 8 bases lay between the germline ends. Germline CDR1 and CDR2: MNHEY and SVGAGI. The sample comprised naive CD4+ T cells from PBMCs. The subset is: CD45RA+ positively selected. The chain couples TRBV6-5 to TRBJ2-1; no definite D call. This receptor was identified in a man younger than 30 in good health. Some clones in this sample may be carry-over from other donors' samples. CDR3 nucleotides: TGTGCCAGCAGTTACGCCGCGAGCTCCTACAATGAGCAGTTCTTC. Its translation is CASSYAASSYNEQFF.